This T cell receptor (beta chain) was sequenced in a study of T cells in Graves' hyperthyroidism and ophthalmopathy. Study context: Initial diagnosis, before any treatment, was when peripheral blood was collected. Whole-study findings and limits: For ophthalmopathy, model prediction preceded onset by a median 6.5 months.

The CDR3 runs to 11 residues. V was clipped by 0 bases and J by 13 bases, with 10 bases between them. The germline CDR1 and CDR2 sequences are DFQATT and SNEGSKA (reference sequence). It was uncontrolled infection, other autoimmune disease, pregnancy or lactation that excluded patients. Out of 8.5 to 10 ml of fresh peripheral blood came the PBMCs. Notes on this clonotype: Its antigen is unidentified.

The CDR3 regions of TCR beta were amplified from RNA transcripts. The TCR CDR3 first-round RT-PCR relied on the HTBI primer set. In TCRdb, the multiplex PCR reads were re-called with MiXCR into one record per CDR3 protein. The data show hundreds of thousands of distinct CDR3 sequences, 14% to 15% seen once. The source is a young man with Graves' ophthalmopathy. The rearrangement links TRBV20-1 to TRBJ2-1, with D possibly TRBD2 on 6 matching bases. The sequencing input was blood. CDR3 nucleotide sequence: TGCAGTGCTAGAGATCTGCGGGGCCAGTTCTTC. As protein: CSARDLRGQFF.